One sample yielded the 10 T cell receptor beta chains listed below, sequenced in a study of OX40 agonist ivuxolimab in advanced cancers. Sequencing used immunoSEQ multiplex PCR; TCRdb keeps in-frame clones, though not all of them. The sample holds 90,000 to 120,000 clones, 75% to 95% seen once. Specimen: CD4+ or CD8+ T cells sorted from blood, collected in a trial of the OX40 agonist ivuxolimab. The receptors stem from an adult with an advanced solid tumor such as melanoma, head and neck, liver or kidney cancer.

The chain couples TRBV7-2 to TRBJ2-5; 7 nucleotides line up with TRBD2. The CDR3 consists of 16 residues. Germline CDR1 SGHTA, CDR2 FQGNSA. The junction had 11 bases not matched to a gene; V was cut back by 0 bases and J by 7 bases. The chain's CDR3 is CASSLARGSQAGTQYF. The CDR3 DNA sequence: TGTGCCAGCAGCTTAGCTCGCGGGAGTCAGGCGGGGACCCAGTACTTC.

The J gene is TRBJ2-2, the V gene TRBV5-1; D is perhaps TRBD2 (6 bases). V was pared by 7 bases and J by 1 base, with 11 bases between. The CDR3 length is 14 residues. Germline assignment: CDR1 SGHRS and CDR2 YFSETQ. CDR3 nucleotide sequence: TGCGCCAGCGGCCTGGGAGGGAACACCGGGGAGCTGTTTTTT. It codes for CASGLGGNTGELFF.

The chain links TRBV11-2 to TRBJ2-7; D gene unclear. The CDR3 runs 14 residues. Trimming cost V 5 bases and J 0 bases, with 11 bases left between them. CDR1 is SGHAT and CDR2 is FQNNGV in the germline V gene. The DNA of the CDR3 is TGTGCCAGCAGCCCAGGACCGAACTCCTACGAGCAGTACTTC. This translates into CASSPGPNSYEQYF.

The CDR3, as DNA: TGTGCCAGCAGTTTCGGACCACAGTACTTC. It translates to CASSFGPQYF. The rearrangement uses TRBV6-1 and TRBJ2-7, with no clear D. With 5 bases removed from V and 10 bases from J, the gap between germline ends came to 9 bases. Germline loops: CDR1 MNHNS, CDR2 SASEGT. The CDR3 is 10 amino acids.

In regard to this clone: The junction shows a germline mismatch at one end, possibly a read error. J is TRBJ1-1 and V is TRBV6-1; D is perhaps TRBD1 (6 bases). This CDR3 has 14 residues. In germline, CDR1 is MNHNS, CDR2 SASEGT. The CDR3 region is CASIEGGVNTEAFF. The CDR3 bases are TGTGCCAGCATTGAAGGGGGAGTGAACACTGAAGCTTTCTTT.

This sequence joins TRBV7-3 and TRBJ2-1; no clear D gene. Germline CDR1 reads SGHTA; CDR2 reads FQGTGA. V lost 4 bases and J 8 bases, leaving 9 bases between the germline ends. The CDR3 contains 12 residues. The CDR3 sequence is CASSSSRYEQFF. The CDR3 bases are TGTGCCAGCAGCTCGAGCCGGTATGAGCAGTTCTTC.

This clone appeared a single time. At the DNA level, this CDR3 is encoded by other sequences in the same sample as well. V is TRBV6-5 and J is TRBJ2-3; D unresolved. CDR1 is MNHEY, CDR2 SVGAGI, per germline. The V end lost 2 bases, the J end lost 0 bases, and 6 bases lay between the germline ends. The CDR3 covers 14 residues. CDR3 DNA sequence: TGTGCCAGCAGTTACCGAGAAAGCACAGATACGCAGTATTTT. Translating gives CASSYRESTDTQYF.

The chain has TRBV19 and TRBJ2-1; 7 bases are a match to TRBD2. V was clipped by 3 bases and J by 10 bases; unmatched bases: 18. The germline V gene encodes CDR1 LNHDA and CDR2 SQIVND (reference sequence). The CDR3 contains 17 residues. CDR3 region: CASSIVIGGGQLSEQFF. The DNA of the CDR3 is TGTGCCAGTAGTATCGTTATTGGGGGAGGGCAGCTGTCCGAGCAGTTCTTC.

CDR3 residues: CASSFPTGTPNTIYF. In nucleotides, the CDR3 is TGTGCCAGCAGTTTCCCCACCGGGACACCTAACACCATATATTTT. The chain employs TRBV27 and TRBJ1-3, with D maybe TRBD1 (6 bases). The CDR3 runs 15 residues. V lost 3 bases and J 7 bases, leaving 16 bases between the germline ends. Germline lookup yields CDR1 MNHEY and CDR2 SMNVEV (reference sequence).

The rearrangement uses TRBV5-1 and TRBJ2-7; 7 bases agree with TRBD2. J was trimmed by 2 bases and V by 0 bases; bases with no gene match: 8. CDR3 length equals 16 residues. Germline V gives CDR1 SGHRS, CDR2 YFSETQ. In DNA form, the CDR3 reads TGCGCCAGCAGCTTGGATTCTGGCGGGAGCCCCTACGAGCAGTACTTC. Protein: CASSLDSGGSPYEQYF.